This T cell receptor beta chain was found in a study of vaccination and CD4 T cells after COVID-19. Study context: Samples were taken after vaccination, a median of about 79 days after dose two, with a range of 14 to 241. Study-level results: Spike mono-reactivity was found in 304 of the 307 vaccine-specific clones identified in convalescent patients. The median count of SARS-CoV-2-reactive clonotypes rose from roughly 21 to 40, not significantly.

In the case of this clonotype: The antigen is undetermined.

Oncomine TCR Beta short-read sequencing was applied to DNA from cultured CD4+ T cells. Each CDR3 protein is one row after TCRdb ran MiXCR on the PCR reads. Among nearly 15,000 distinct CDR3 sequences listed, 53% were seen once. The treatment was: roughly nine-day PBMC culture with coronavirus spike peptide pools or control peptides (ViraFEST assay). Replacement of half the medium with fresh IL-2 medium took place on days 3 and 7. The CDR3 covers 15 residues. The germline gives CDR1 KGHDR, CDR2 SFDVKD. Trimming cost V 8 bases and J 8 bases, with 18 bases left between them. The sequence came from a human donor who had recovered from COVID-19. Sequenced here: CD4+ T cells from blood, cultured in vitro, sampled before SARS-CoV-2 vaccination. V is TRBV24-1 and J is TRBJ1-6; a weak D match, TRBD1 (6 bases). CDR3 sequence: CATTPLGGGYSPLHF. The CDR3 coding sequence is TGTGCCACCACCCCTTTGGGGGGCGGGTATTCACCCCTCCACTTT.